These T cell receptor beta chains were read from a single sample in a study of T cells after yellow fever vaccination. TCRdb itself ran the 5' RACE reads through MiXCR, one entry per CDR3 protein. In the table there are 45,000 to 65,000 distinct CDR3 sequences, around 6.7% of which are singletons. The material was CD8+ T cells not binding an NS4B(214-222) dextramer, sorted from PBMCs, obtained about 41 days after the first yellow fever vaccination. Every receptor here comes from a young man who received the YFV17D yellow fever vaccine. Each CDR3 is given with its conserved first and last residue. Each record gives: CDR3 DNA, CDR3 protein, D gene, V gene, J gene, clone size. A D gene is named only where the DNA matches it firmly. Clone size is given for some rows only: seen once, a few or many times, or a class if the clone is expanded.

TGCTGTGCTAGAGACGATTGGATCGGGACTAGCGGGGGGGAGAGCTCCTACAATGAGCAGTTCTTC	CCARDDWIGTSGGESSYNEQFF	TRBD2	TRBV20-1	TRBJ2-1	-
TGTGCCAGCAGTTACGATCACCGGGACAGGGGCACAGATACGCAGTATTTT	CASSYDHRDRGTDTQYF	TRBD1	TRBV6-5	TRBJ2-3	few
TGCAGTGCTAGAGATTCGGGTCTGGGGAACTATGGCTACACCTTC	CSARDSGLGNYGYTF	-	TRBV20-1	TRBJ1-2	-
TGTGCCAGCAGCTTACTCCGGGCAGGCCAAGAGACCCAGTACTTC	CASSLLRAGQETQYF	-	TRBV11-2	TRBJ2-5	-
TGTGCCACCAGTGAGCCCGCTGGAGATACGCAGTATTTT	CATSEPAGDTQYF	-	TRBV24-1	TRBJ2-3	-
TGTGCCAGCCGTTTAAGCCGGACAGGGCGCTACACCTTC	CASRLSRTGRYTF	TRBD1	TRBV27	TRBJ1-2	-
TGTGCCAGCACCGGGGGGGGGGCCGATACGCAGTATTTT	CASTGGGADTQYF	TRBD2	TRBV7-8	TRBJ2-3	few
TGTGCCAGCAGCTTCGACAGCCTCTATAGCAATCAGCCCCAGCATTTT	CASSFDSLYSNQPQHF	-	TRBV7-2	TRBJ1-5	-
TGTGCCAGCAGCCGCATGTCGAGCTATAGCAATCAGCCCCAGCATTTT	CASSRMSSYSNQPQHF	-	TRBV12-3/TRBV12-4	TRBJ1-5	few
TGTGCCAGCAGTTTGGGTAGCAATCAGCCCCAGCATTTT	CASSLGSNQPQHF	-	TRBV27	TRBJ1-5	few
TGCGCCAGCAGCCAAAGGGACAGTAATTATAATTCACCCCTCCACTTT	CASSQRDSNYNSPLHF	TRBD1	TRBV4-3	TRBJ1-6	-
TGTGCCAGCAATTCTCAGCCCCAGCATTTT	CASNSQPQHF	-	TRBV6-6	TRBJ1-5	many
TGCAGTGCTACTCAGACAGGGATGGGCACTGAAGCTTTCTTT	CSATQTGMGTEAFF	TRBD1	TRBV20-1	TRBJ1-1	-
TGTGCCACCAGCAGAGATCGGGGGGCAAGGACTAATGAAAAACTGTTTTTT	CATSRDRGARTNEKLFF	-	TRBV15	TRBJ1-4	many
TGTGCCAGCAGCACCTGGACGGTATCCTACAATGAGCAGTTCTTC	CASSTWTVSYNEQFF	-	TRBV21-1	TRBJ2-1	many
TGCAGCGTTGAAGACAAAACAACAACCTCTTTAGGGGGCGGCTATGGCTACACCTTC	CSVEDKTTTSLGGGYGYTF	TRBD1	TRBV29-1	TRBJ1-2	few
TGCGCCAGCAGCCAAGAGGTCTACAATGAGCAGTTCTTC	CASSQEVYNEQFF	-	TRBV4-3	TRBJ2-1	-
TGTGCCAGCAGCCCGGCGGCGGGGGGGCTCAATGAGCAGTTCTTC	CASSPAAGGLNEQFF	TRBD2	TRBV3-1	TRBJ2-1	many
TGTGAAGGGCCGAACTATGGCTACACCTTC	CEGPNYGYTF	-	TRBV7-9	TRBJ1-2	-
TGTGCCAGCAGCTTAGTCTCGCCGGGCGGGGCTTTTTACAATGAGCAGTTCTTC	CASSLVSPGGAFYNEQFF	-	TRBV7-6	TRBJ2-1	-
TGCAGTGCTAGAGATCCCAGGGACACTGAAGCTTTCTTT	CSARDPRDTEAFF	-	TRBV20-1	TRBJ1-1	few
TGTGCCAGCACCCCGTCAGAGGGGGCAAACTATGGCTACACCTTC	CASTPSEGANYGYTF	TRBD1	TRBV6-1	TRBJ1-2	many
TGTGCCAGCAGTGGGACAGGCGACTACGGTCAGCCCCAGCATTTT	CASSGTGDYGQPQHF	TRBD1	TRBV12-3/TRBV12-4	TRBJ1-5	many
TGTGCCAGCCTCTCGGGACAGGGAATTGGCTACACCTTC	CASLSGQGIGYTF	TRBD1	TRBV18	TRBJ1-2	few
TGTGCCAGCAGTCCCGGGGAGCGGGGTTGGAGAGAGGAGCAGTTCTTC	CASSPGERGWREEQFF	TRBD2	TRBV28	TRBJ2-1	many
TGTGCCAGCAGGCTCTTGGGTGGACGCAATCAGCCCCAGCATTTT	CASRLLGGRNQPQHF	-	TRBV7-2	TRBJ1-5	-
TGTGCCAGCAGCCAAGTCCAGGGAGGGACTGAAGCTTTCTTT	CASSQVQGGTEAFF	-	TRBV3-1	TRBJ1-1	-
TGTGCCAGCAGCTGGGGGGGCGAGGCAGATACGCAGTATTTT	CASSWGGEADTQYF	-	TRBV7-9	TRBJ2-3	-
TGCGCCAGCAGTGAAGCCGATACGCAGTATTTT	CASSEADTQYF	-	TRBV10-2	TRBJ2-3	-
TGTGCCAGCAGCTTAGATCCCGGGAAGGAAGCTTTCTTT	CASSLDPGKEAFF	-	TRBV11-2	TRBJ1-1	-
TGTGCCAGCAGTTTATTGGCGGGGGGGACCACCGGGGAGCCGTTTTTT	CASSLLAGGTTGEPFF	TRBD2	TRBV7-8	TRBJ2-2	-
TGTGCCAGCAGCTTAGTGGGTGGTGGGGCCTACGAGCAGTACTTC	CASSLVGGGAYEQYF	-	TRBV7-9	TRBJ2-7	few
TGTGCCAGCAGTTACTCGACTCTAAACACCGGGGAGCTGTTTTTT	CASSYSTLNTGELFF	-	TRBV6-5	TRBJ2-2	many
TGTGCCAGCAGTTTCTCACACCCTCGGGGCACAGATACGCAGTATTTT	CASSFSHPRGTDTQYF	-	TRBV28	TRBJ2-3	few